These 19 T cell receptor beta chains were sequenced from one sample in a study of T-cell memory formation after mild COVID-19. TCRdb reprocessed the 5' RACE reads via MiXCR and lists one record per CDR3 protein. The sample carries under 300,000 distinct CDR3 sequences, roughly 18% recorded once. Sequencing was carried out using PBMCs or a T cell subset sorted from them (not recorded which). These receptors all come from a man aged 18 to 30 who had mild COVID-19 (a few samples of this study predate the infection). Cell type and time point are not known.

This clonotype turned up a few times. The chain has TRBV7-2 and TRBJ1-1, with D perhaps TRBD1 (5 bases). From germline, CDR1 is SGHTA and CDR2 FQGNSA. The V end was cut by 6 bases, the J end by 5 bases, with 19 bases between. CDR3 size: 15 residues. This chain's CDR3 is CASSKPTGARTEAFF. CDR3 DNA sequence: TGTGCCAGCAGTAAACCGACCGGGGCTCGGACTGAAGCTTTCTTT.

This clonotype was picked up one time. V is TRBV29-1 and J is TRBJ2-7, with a tentative D call TRBD2 (6 bases). This CDR3 has 12 residues. V was pared by 7 bases and J by 5 bases, with 15 bases between. Germline loops: CDR1 SQVTM, CDR2 ANQGSEA. CDR3 residues: CSGVEGGHEQYF. CDR3 nucleotides: TGCAGCGGCGTGGAGGGTGGCCACGAGCAGTACTTC.

The rearrangement links TRBV2 to TRBJ2-3; TRBD1 aligns across 7 bases. The CDR3 spans 13 residues. V lost 11 bases to trimming and J lost 3 bases; unmatched junction nucleotides: 8. CDR1 is SNHLY and CDR2 is FYNNEI in the germline V gene. DNA of the CDR3: TGTGCCGGAAAGGGACAGATTACAGATACGCAGTATTTT. Amino acids: CAGKGQITDTQYF.

This clonotype has at least ten counts. Relative to the germline gene, one junction end is altered; a read error may explain this. The chain joins TRBV4-1 to TRBJ2-5; D is ambiguous. The CDR3 runs to 15 residues. Germline V gives CDR1 MGHRA, CDR2 YSYEKL. The CDR3 loop reads CASTQESAIQETQYF. The CDR3 DNA follows: TGCGCCAGCACCCAAGAGTCGGCTATCCAAGAGACCCAGTACTTC.

This rearrangement joins TRBV5-1 to TRBJ2-1; 16 positions agree with TRBD2. There are 17 residues in the CDR3. Trimming took 6 bases from V and 10 from J; bases not matched to a gene: 13. Germline assignment: CDR1 SGHRS and CDR2 YFSETQ. CDR3 protein: CASTVPGLAGGPKEQFF. As DNA, the CDR3 is TGCGCCAGCACCGTCCCGGGACTAGCGGGGGGGCCGAAGGAGCAGTTCTTC. The whole variable domain, remainder taken from reference TRBV5-1 and TRBJ2-1, is KAGVTQTPRYLIKTRGQQVTLSCSPISGHRSVSWYQQTPGQGLQFLFEYFSETQRNKGNFPGRFSGRQFSNSRSEMNVSTLELGDSALYLCASTVPGLAGGPKEQFFGPGTRLTVL.

In this sample, this clonotype turned up a few times. The CDR3 DNA reads as TGTGCCAGCAGCTTGGGCAGGATCACCGGGGAGCTGTTTTTT. It yields the protein CASSLGRITGELFF. The rearrangement links TRBV5-5 to TRBJ2-2; D ambiguous. This CDR3 region has 14 residues. The ends were cut back, 0 bases at V and 4 bases at J, with 7 bases in the middle. Germline CDR1 and CDR2: SGHKS and YYEKEE (reference sequence). Full variable domain (outside the CDR3, taken from reference TRBV5-5 and TRBJ2-2): DAGVTQSPTHLIKTRGQQVTLRCSPISGHKSVSWYQQVLGQGPQFIFQYYEKEERGRGNFPDRFSARQFPNYSSELNVNALLLGDSALYLCASSLGRITGELFFGEGSRLTVL.

The rearrangement joins TRBV24-1 to TRBJ2-1, with 10 positions matching TRBD1. With 4 bases clipped from V and 9 bases from J, the junction kept 11 bases outside the gene matches. Germline CDR1 and CDR2: KGHDR and SFDVKD. The CDR3 extends over 16 amino acids. The CDR3 loop is CATSDPSGQGISEQFF. The DNA of the CDR3 is TGTGCCACCAGTGACCCCTCGGGACAGGGGATAAGTGAGCAGTTCTTC.

This clonotype was counted a few times. The CDR3 bases are TGTGCCAGCAGCCAGGCTCTCGGGATGAACACTGAAGCTTTCTTT. Its translation: CASSQALGMNTEAFF. V and J are TRBV3-1 and TRBJ1-1; no firm D call. The germline CDR1 and CDR2 sequences are LGHDT and YNNKEL (reference sequence). This CDR3 contains 15 residues. Trimming took 3 bases from V and 0 from J, leaving 11 bases between them. Together with reference TRBV3-1 and TRBJ1-1, the CDR3 gives the full variable domain: DTAVSQTPKYLVTQMGNDKSIKCEQNLGHDTMYWYKQDSKKFLKIMFSYNNKELIINETVPNRFSPKSPDKAHLNLHINSLELGDSAVYFCASSQALGMNTEAFFGQGTRLTVV.

The table lists this clonotype with a few counts. The chain joins TRBV2 to TRBJ1-1, with D maybe TRBD1 (5 bases). The CDR3 covers 14 residues. Trimming shortened V by 0 bases and J by 5 bases, and 10 bases separated the two germline ends. From germline, CDR1 is SNHLY and CDR2 FYNNEI. CDR3 region: CASSEAKTDTEAFF. Written as DNA, the CDR3 is TGTGCCAGCAGTGAAGCGAAGACAGATACTGAAGCTTTCTTT.

This clonotype was picked up a small number of times. The chain has TRBV3-1 and TRBJ1-1, with 7 bases identical to TRBD1. With V trimmed by 6 bases and J by 7 bases, 8 bases remained unmatched. The CDR3 covers 13 residues. In germline, CDR1 is LGHDT, CDR2 YNNKEL (reference sequence). CDR3 residues: CASSARGTDEAFF. DNA of the CDR3: TGTGCCAGCAGTGCAAGAGGGACAGATGAAGCTTTCTTT.

This clonotype was counted between two and nine times. The rearrangement links TRBV9 to TRBJ1-1; TRBD1 aligns across 8 bases. This CDR3 region has 14 residues. The V segment lost 3 bases and the J segment 4 bases; nucleotides outside the gene matches: 5. Germline lookup yields CDR1 SGDLS and CDR2 YYNGEE. The CDR3: CASSALTGGTEAFF. The CDR3 DNA follows: TGTGCCAGCAGCGCATTAACAGGGGGCACTGAAGCTTTCTTT.

The rearrangement uses TRBV11-2 and TRBJ1-1, with D maybe TRBD1 (5 bases). V was cut by 1 base and J by 7 bases, with 19 bases left in between. Germline loops: CDR1 SGHAT, CDR2 FQNNGV. The CDR3 runs to 16 residues. The DNA of the CDR3 is TGTGCCAGCAGCTTAGCCATCCAGGCGGGGGAGGGTGAAGCTTTCTTT. Its translation is CASSLAIQAGEGEAFF.

V gene TRBV7-9 combines with J gene TRBJ2-2, with 11 bases matching TRBD1. The CDR3 is made up of 18 amino acids. Germline-derived CDR1 and CDR2 are SEHNR and FQNEAQ (reference sequence). V lost 3 bases, J lost 3 bases, and 9 bases stayed unmatched. CDR3: CASSFWTGGNWDTGELFF. The CDR3 DNA reads as TGTGCCAGCAGCTTCTGGACAGGGGGCAACTGGGACACCGGGGAGCTGTTTTTT. Variable domain in full (rest from reference TRBV7-9 and TRBJ2-2): DTGVSQNPRHKITKRGQNVTFRCDPISEHNRLYWYRQTLGQGPEFLTYFQNEAQLEKSRLLSDRFSAERPKGSFSTLEIQRTEQGDSAMYLCASSFWTGGNWDTGELFFGEGSRLTVL.

This clonotype was observed a few times. The chain uses TRBV20-1 and TRBJ1-6, with D unclear. CDR3 length equals 12 residues. Germline V gene sequence: CDR1 DFQATT, CDR2 SNEGSKA (reference sequence). V was shortened by 6 bases and J by 7 bases, with 10 bases between the two germline ends. The CDR3 is CSAQNGNSPLHF. CDR3 sequence (DNA): TGCAGTGCCCAGAATGGGAATTCACCCCTCCACTTT.

This clonotype was counted between two and nine times. The CDR3 reads CASSTTVYEQYV. CDR3 coding DNA: TGTGCCAGCAGCACGACAGTCTACGAGCAGTACGTC. This sequence joins TRBV21-1 and TRBJ2-7; the D segment call TRBD1 is taken from the table without a DNA check. TRBV21-1 corresponds to a pseudogene. The CDR3 runs 12 residues.

In its sample, this clonotype was seen many times. This chain joins TRBV29-1 and TRBJ2-3, with TRBD1 as a possible D gene (5 bases). The CDR3 contains 13 residues. Germline assignment: CDR1 SQVTM and CDR2 ANQGSEA. V was clipped by 3 bases and J by 5 bases, with 12 bases between them. The CDR3 DNA follows: TGCAGCGTTGAGAGCCTTACAGGAGATACGCAGTATTTT. Amino acids: CSVESLTGDTQYF.

The chain recombines TRBV5-1 with TRBJ2-5; the D is unclear. Germline lookup yields CDR1 SGHRS and CDR2 YFSETQ. The CDR3 totals 14 residues. The V end was cut by 1 base, the J end by 1 base, with 8 bases between. The CDR3 is CASSLFYGQETQYF. The DNA for the CDR3 is TGCGCCAGCAGCTTGTTTTACGGCCAAGAGACCCAGTACTTC.

The V gene is TRBV7-3, the J gene TRBJ1-2; D perhaps matches TRBD1 (6 bases). The CDR3 loop spans 14 amino acids. Germline loops: CDR1 SGHTA, CDR2 FQGTGA. Between the trimmed V and J ends, which lost 5 bases and 4 bases, there was a span of 14 bases. CDR3 region: CASSPGGASYGYTF. In nucleotides, the CDR3 is TGTGCCAGCAGCCCCGGGGGGGCTAGCTATGGCTACACCTTC.

This clonotype was counted only a few times. V gene TRBV5-1 combines with J gene TRBJ2-3, with TRBD1 matching over 7 bases. The V gene end was trimmed by 3 bases and the J gene end by 12 bases; junction bases not matched to a gene: 7. CDR3 size: 12 residues. Germline CDR1 SGHRS, CDR2 YFSETQ. CDR3 in amino acids: CASSWDRSPQYF. The CDR3 region has the DNA TGCGCCAGCAGCTGGGACAGATCTCCACAGTATTTT.